Each of the 2 T cell receptor beta chains below was sequenced from the same sample in a study of blood T cell repertoires in COVID-19. The table came from immunoSEQ multiplex PCR; TCRdb's copy has only in-frame clones and leaves some out. The sample shows about 74,000 clones, roughly 85% of them seen only once. What was sequenced was peripheral blood. These TCRs come from a middle-aged man with acute or convalescent COVID-19.

The chain employs TRBV5-6 and TRBJ2-2, with 7 bases matching TRBD1. The CDR3 spans 16 residues. Looked up from germline, CDR1 is SGHDT and CDR2 is YYEEEE. The V gene end was trimmed by 4 bases and the J gene end by 5 bases; junction bases not matched to a gene: 11. The DNA for the CDR3 is TGTGCCAGCAGCCTTCTTACAGGGGTTTTAACCGGGGAGCTGTTTTTT. Translation: CASSLLTGVLTGELFF. The whole variable domain, remainder taken from reference TRBV5-6 and TRBJ2-2, is DAGVTQSPTHLIKTRGQQVTLRCSPKSGHDTVSWYQQALGQGPQFIFQYYEEEERQRGNFPDRFSGHQFPNYSSELNVNALLLGDSALYLCASSLLTGVLTGELFFGEGSRLTVL.

The rearrangement uses TRBV7-3 and TRBJ2-2; 8 nucleotides line up with TRBD2. The V gene's germline CDR1 is SGHTA and CDR2 FQGTGA. Unmatched junction bases numbered 7, after V lost 2 bases and J lost 5 bases. The CDR3 contains 16 residues. CDR3 sequence: CASSLQSGGGTGELFF. The CDR3 bases are TGTGCCAGCAGCTTACAGAGCGGGGGAGGGACCGGGGAGCTGTTTTTT.